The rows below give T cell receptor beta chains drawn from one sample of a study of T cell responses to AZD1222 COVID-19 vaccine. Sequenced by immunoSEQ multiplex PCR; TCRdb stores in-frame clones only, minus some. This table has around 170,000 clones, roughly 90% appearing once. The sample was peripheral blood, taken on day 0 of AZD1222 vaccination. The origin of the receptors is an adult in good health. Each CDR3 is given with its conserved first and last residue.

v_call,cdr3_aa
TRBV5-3,CARSLCGTGGVGNQPQHF
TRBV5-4,CASSLAGAKGDTQYF
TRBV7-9,CASSLNRADGYTF
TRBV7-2,CASSLVAVYNEQFF
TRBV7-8,CASSLVGPSYEQYF
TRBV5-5,CASSLATSYEQFF
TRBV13,CASSLGDRRDNQPQHF
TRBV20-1,CSAQTDTQYF
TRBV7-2,CASSLVGGTGSAEAFF
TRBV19,CASSRTQETQYF
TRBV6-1,CASSEGLGTGGGGASGANVLTF
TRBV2,CASSHPGSSGANVLTF
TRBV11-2,CASSSKREGNYNEQFF
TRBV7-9,CASSLRGGLGETQYF
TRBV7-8,CASSRTSGRTTGELFF
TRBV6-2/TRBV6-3,CASSYSQGTNYGYTF
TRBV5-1,CASSTRTAGELFF
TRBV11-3,CASSSTGEVDTGELFF
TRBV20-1,CSASLGRGSTGELFF
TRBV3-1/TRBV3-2,CASSQGYTEAFF
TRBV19,CATVGGDNSPLHF
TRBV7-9,CASLQGNTEAFF
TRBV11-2,CASSLDGGDTEAFF
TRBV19,CASSIGQGVTWEQYF
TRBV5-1,CASSSLAGGQETQYF
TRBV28,CASSFRGGYGYTF
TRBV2,CAAGLSTDTQYF
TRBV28,CASSLGASGKREQYF
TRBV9,CASSASSGNTIYF